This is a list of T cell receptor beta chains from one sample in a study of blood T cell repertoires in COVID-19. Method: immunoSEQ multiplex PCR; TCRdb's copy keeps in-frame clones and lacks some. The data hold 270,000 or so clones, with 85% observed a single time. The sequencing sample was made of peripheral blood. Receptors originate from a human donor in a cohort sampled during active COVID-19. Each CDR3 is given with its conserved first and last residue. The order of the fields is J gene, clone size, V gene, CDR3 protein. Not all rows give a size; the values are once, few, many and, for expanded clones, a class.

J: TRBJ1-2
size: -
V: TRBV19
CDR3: CASSIYGREDYGYTF

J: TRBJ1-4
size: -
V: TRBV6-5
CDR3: CASRGQGGGEKLFF

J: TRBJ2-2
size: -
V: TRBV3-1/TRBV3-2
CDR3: CASRRTSGSTGELFF

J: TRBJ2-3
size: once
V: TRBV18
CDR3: CASSPGTTTDTQYF

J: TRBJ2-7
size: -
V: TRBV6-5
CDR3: CASRLADYEQYF

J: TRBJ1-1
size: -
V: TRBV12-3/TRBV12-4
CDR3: CASSSAEAFF

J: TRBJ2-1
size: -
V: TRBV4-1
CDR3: CASSQGLAGGPSSYNEQFF

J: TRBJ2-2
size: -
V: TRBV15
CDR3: CATSRPASGRAGSAGELFF

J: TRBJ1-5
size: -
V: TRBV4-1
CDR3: CASSQVWTGGARNNQPQHF

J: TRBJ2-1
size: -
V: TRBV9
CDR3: CASSVTGQGEQFF

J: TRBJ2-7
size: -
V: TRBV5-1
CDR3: CASSSGADYPYEQYF

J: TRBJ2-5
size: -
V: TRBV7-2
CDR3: CASSLSFGRDQETQYF

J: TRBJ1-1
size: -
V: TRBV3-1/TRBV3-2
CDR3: CASSHRVTEAFF

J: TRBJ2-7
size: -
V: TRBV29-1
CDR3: CSVDVGQGYEQYF

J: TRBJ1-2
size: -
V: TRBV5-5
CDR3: CASSLALGVYGYTF

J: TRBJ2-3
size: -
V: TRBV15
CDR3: CATSGGGSRDTQYF

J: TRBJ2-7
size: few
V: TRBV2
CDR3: CASSQTGPQLKQYF

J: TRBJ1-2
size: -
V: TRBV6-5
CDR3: CASSYSPGWDYGYTF

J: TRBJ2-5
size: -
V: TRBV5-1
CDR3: CASSLVEETQYF

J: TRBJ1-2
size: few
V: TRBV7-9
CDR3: CASSTDRGLFYGYTF

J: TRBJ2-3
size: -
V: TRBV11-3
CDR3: CASSPNLAGVLDTQYF

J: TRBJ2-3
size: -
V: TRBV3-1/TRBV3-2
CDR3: CASMTSGRSGTQYF

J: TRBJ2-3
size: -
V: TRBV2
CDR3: CASTPSRQGTDTQYF

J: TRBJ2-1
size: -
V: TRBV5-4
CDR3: CASSFKGGRVYNEQFF

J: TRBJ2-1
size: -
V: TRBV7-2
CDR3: CASSTQSGSGNNEQFF

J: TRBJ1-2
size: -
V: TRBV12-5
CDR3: CASGFHRDTYGYTF

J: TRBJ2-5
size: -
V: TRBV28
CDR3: CASSSRTDRQETQYF

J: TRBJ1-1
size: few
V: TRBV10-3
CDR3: CAIRGGTEAFF

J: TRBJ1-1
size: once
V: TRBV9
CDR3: CASSAQGAVTNTEAFF

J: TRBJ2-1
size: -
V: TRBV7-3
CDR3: CASSPGGLANNEQFF

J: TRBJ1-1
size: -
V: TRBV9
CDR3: CASSVGRTGTEAFF

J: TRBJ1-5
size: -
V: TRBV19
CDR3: CASSLQGAGGNQPQHF

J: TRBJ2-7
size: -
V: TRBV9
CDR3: CASSPQVGTGDEQYF

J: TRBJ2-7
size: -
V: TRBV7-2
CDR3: CACRTSGTYEQYF

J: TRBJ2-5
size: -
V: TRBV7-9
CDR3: CASSLGGGRAQETQYF

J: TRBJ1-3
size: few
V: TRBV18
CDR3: CASSPSGGRSGNTIYF

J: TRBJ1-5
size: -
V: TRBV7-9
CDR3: CASSPDRGGQPQHF

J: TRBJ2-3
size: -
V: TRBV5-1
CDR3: CASSGGRPITDTQYF

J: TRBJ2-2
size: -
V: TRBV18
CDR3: CASSLSTGELFF

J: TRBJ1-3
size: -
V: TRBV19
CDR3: CASSSGHSGNTIYF

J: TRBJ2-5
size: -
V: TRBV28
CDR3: CASSPRGRVGETQYF

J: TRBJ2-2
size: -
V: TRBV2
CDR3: CASIRILATTGELFF

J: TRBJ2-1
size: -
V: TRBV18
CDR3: CASSRQGYNEQFF

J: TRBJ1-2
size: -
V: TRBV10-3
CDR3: CAISEDGSLGGYTF

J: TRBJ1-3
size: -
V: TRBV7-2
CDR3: CASSPGQGAISGNTIYF

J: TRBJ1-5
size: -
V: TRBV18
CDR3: CASSATGYSNQPQHF

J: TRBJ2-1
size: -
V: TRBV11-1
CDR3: CASSFPTSGSKNEQFF

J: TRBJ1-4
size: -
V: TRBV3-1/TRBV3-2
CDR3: CASSHGGGTPFF

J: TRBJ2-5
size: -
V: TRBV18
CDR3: CASSPDGLGTQYF

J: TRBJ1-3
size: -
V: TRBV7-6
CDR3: CASSFGQSRSGNTIYF

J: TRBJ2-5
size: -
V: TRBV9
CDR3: CASSVRGSGNQETQYF

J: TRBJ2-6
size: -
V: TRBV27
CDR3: CASTGAGAGANVLTF

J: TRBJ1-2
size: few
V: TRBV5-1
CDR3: CASSSDRGGKGYTF